A selection of T cell receptor beta chains follows, all from one sample in a study of T cell changes during pregnancy in multiple sclerosis. Some clones are missing from TCRdb's copy, which holds only in-frame ones; the method was immunoSEQ multiplex PCR. The repertoire holds over 12,000 clones, with 80% to 90% as singletons. Here the sequenced sample was CD8+ T cells from peripheral blood mononuclear cells, taken in the first trimester of pregnancy. These receptors were taken from a female donor with multiple sclerosis, enrolled in a pregnancy study. Both conserved end residues are part of each CDR3. The order of the fields is V gene, CDR3 protein.

TRBV4-2,CASSQVGGRTEAFF
TRBV28,CASSTDSSQETQYF
TRBV5-1,CASSITGSMNTEAFF
TRBV6-1,CATDRQPQHF
TRBV5-6,CASSFGSGGTGELFF
TRBV10-1,CASSGTITDTQYF
TRBV6-1,CASSGGFSNQPQHF
TRBV27,CASSPLPGQGNNQPQHF
TRBV11-2,CASSSRGGRGYTF
TRBV6-1,CASSGRAYEQYF
TRBV7-6,CASSLGSTQYF
TRBV10-2,CASSQSRDRVSETQYF
TRBV30,CAWSVRRGGETQYF
TRBV6-1,CASSLAGVGYEQYF
TRBV11-3,CASSSRAGGTYNEQFF
TRBV9,CASSPGTSYNEQFF
TRBV7-9,CASSPPLMSQNYGYTF
TRBV5-6,CASSHLAGGSTDTQYF
TRBV7-3,CASRGDLNTEAFF
TRBV6-6,CASSYGGGAYNEQFF
TRBV5-1,CASRTRQGADYEQYF
TRBV5-1,CASSLGQGWTNEKLFF
TRBV27,CASSLSLGTGNGYTF
TRBV5-4,CASSLEGTGALRETQYF
TRBV10-3,CAINDGGFSEAFF
TRBV7-9,CASSPASDRWNTEAFF
TRBV10-3,CAISETRTSGKDITGELFF
TRBV4-2,CASSLPGTEETQYF
TRBV9,CASSAGRTNTEAFF
TRBV27,CASSKPRTTGQTYEQYF
TRBV7-9,CASSSQQGGSGNQPQHF
TRBV29-1,CSVDRTGDTGELFF
TRBV5-1,CASSLKAGAYEQYF
TRBV27,CASSHGDRVYGYTF
TRBV19,CASSVGGGRVYTGELFF
TRBV6-4,CASSDSGGGADTQYF
TRBV6-4,CASSPTVQDSTDTQYF
TRBV2,CATDLGLGNTIYF
TRBV27,CASSRPGQHTEAFF
TRBV5-1,CASSLVTGRSEQFF
TRBV30,CAWSVPGRRHGELFF
TRBV7-6,CASSLQGNNSPLHF
TRBV15,CATSRDSPGAGDEQFF
TRBV7-2,CASSSKFQPTQEPPETQYF
TRBV15,CATSSDRAMNTEAFF
TRBV6-5,CASSSGTGQFF
TRBV5-1,CASSPRGGRNYEQYF
TRBV11-2,CASSLGGEKAFF
TRBV28,CASSPGYTNEKLFF
TRBV1,CTSSQADLPRRNSPLHF
TRBV5-1,CASSTKTGWSNYGYTF
TRBV7-3,CASSLGGDSTEAFF
TRBV9,CASSDTGGRETQYF
TRBV9,CASSVVGSSYEQYF
TRBV6-6,CASSPPHGESNQPQHF